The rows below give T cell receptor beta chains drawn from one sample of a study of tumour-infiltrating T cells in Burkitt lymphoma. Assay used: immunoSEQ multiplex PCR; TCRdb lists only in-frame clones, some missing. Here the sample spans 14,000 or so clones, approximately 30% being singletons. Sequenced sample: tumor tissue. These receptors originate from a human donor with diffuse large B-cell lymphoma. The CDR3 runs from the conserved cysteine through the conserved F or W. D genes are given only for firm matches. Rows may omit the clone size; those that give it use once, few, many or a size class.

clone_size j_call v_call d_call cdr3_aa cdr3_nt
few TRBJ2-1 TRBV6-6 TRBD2 CASRGLAGVANNEQFF TGTGCCAGCAGGGGACTAGCGGGAGTTGCAAACAATGAGCAGTTCTTC
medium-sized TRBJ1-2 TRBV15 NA CATSLGRNYGYTF TGTGCCACCAGCCTTGGACGGAACTATGGCTACACCTTC
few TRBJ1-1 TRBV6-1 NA CASRPTGMNTEAFF TGTGCCAGCAGGCCAACAGGGATGAACACTGAAGCTTTCTTT
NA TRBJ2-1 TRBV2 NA CASSLDPAYNEQFF TGTGCCAGCAGCCTCGACCCCGCATACAATGAGCAGTTCTTC
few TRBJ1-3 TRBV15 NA CATSRDQARSGNTIYF TGTGCCACCAGCAGAGATCAGGCCCGCTCTGGAAACACCATATATTTT
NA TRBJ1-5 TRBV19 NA CASSIVGFGNQPQHF TGTGCCAGTAGTATCGTGGGGTTTGGCAATCAGCCCCAGCATTTT
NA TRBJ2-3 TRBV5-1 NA CASSSAHPADTQYF TGCGCCAGCAGCTCAGCCCACCCCGCAGATACGCAGTATTTT
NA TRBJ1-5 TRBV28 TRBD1 CASSLWGQGKQPQHF TGTGCCAGCAGTTTATGGGGACAGGGTAAGCAGCCCCAGCATTTT
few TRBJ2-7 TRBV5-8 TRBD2 CASSSTSGPNEQYF TGTGCCAGCAGCTCAACTAGCGGGCCCAACGAGCAGTACTTC
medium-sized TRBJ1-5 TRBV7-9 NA CASSLDHQPQHF TGTGCCAGCAGCCTGGATCATCAGCCCCAGCATTTT
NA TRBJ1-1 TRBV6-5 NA CASSLGQSYEAFF TGTGCCAGCAGTTTAGGACAGAGCTATGAAGCTTTCTTT
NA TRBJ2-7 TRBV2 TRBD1 CASSGAGTGGIYEQYF TGTGCCAGCAGCGGGGCCGGGACAGGGGGGATCTACGAGCAGTACTTC
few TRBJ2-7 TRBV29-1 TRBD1 CSVGQGAQYEQYF TGCAGCGTGGGACAGGGGGCCCAATACGAGCAGTACTTC
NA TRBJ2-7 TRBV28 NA CASSSATRSYEQYF TGTGCCAGCAGTAGCGCGACCCGCTCCTACGAGCAGTACTTC
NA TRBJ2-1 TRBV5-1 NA CASSLSGAHTNNEQFF TGCGCCAGCAGCTTAAGCGGTGCACACACTAACAATGAGCAGTTCTTC